This TCR beta chain was profiled in a study of blood T cell repertoires in COVID-19. About the study: Collection of acute and convalescent COVID-19 samples took place in the United States, Italy and Spain. From T cells, B-cell-depleted T cells, or PBMCs came the material, which was cDNA or gDNA.

Per the original methods: It was from reference gene primer amplification that nucleated cell counts were estimated. Sequenced by immunoSEQ multiplex PCR; TCRdb stores in-frame clones only, minus some. V, J and clone size reflect that table, while D and trimming were determined from the DNA. Of approximately 300,000 clones listed, around 88% were seen once; the top ten hold around 0.84%. J was trimmed by 7 bases and V by 4 bases; bases with no gene match: 10. The CDR3 totals 14 residues. Germline values: CDR1 SNHLY, CDR2 FYNNEI. Sequenced input: peripheral blood. This chain joins TRBV2 and TRBJ2-7; 7 bases agree with TRBD1. The origin of this receptor is a man younger than 45 with acute or convalescent COVID-19. CDR3 loop: CASSVDWAGGEQYF. DNA for the CDR3: TGTGCCAGCAGTGTAGATTGGGCAGGGGGTGAGCAGTACTTC.